The rows below give T cell receptor beta chains drawn from one sample of a study of shared T cell receptors in the human thymus. TCRdb's table, derived via immunoSEQ multiplex PCR, lists solely in-frame clones and lacks some. The sample lists fewer than 700,000 clones; around nine tenths were seen once. The same specimen was also included in a second study, on human thymus T cells.

Sequenced input: thymocytes. These receptors all stem from a boy in the first two years of life with a congenital heart defect. Both conserved end residues are part of each CDR3. Each record gives: D gene, V gene, J gene, clone size, CDR3 protein, CDR3 DNA. The D gene is left open where the match is weak. Clone size is stated in some rows and not others, as once, few, many or a class when expanded.

>TRBD2|TRBV30|TRBJ2-7|-
CAWRRASGRSSYEQYF
TGTGCCTGGAGGAGAGCTAGCGGGAGGTCTTCCTACGAGCAGTACTTC
>-|TRBV27|TRBJ2-1|-
CASSLRGGGHNEQFF
TGTGCCAGCAGTTTAAGGGGAGGGGGGCACAATGAGCAGTTCTTC
>-|TRBV15|TRBJ2-7|-
CATSIRLAPFSYEQYF
TGTGCCACCAGCATCCGCCTAGCACCCTTCTCCTACGAGCAGTACTTC
>-|TRBV4-2|TRBJ1-1|-
CASSQDLEGGTEAFF
TGTGCCAGCAGCCAAGATTTGGAGGGAGGCACTGAAGCTTTCTTT
>-|TRBV5-8|TRBJ2-5|-
CASSLVSQETQYF
TGTGCCAGCAGCTTGGTGTCTCAAGAGACCCAGTACTTC
>-|TRBV25-1|TRBJ2-5|-
CASSESQIQGLGEETQYF
TGTGCCAGCAGTGAATCCCAGATACAGGGCCTCGGGGAAGAGACCCAGTACTTC
>TRBD1|TRBV4-2|TRBJ1-1|-
CASSGPGQGSALAFF
TGTGCCAGCAGCGGGCCGGGACAGGGGAGTGCTCTGGCTTTCTTT
>-|TRBV29-1|TRBJ2-7|-
CSVQGSYEQYF
TGCAGCGTTCAGGGGTCCTACGAGCAGTACTTC
>TRBD1|TRBV6-6|TRBJ2-1|-
CASIPNRDSLYMEQFF
TGTGCCAGCATTCCCAACCGGGACAGCCTTTATATGGAGCAGTTCTTC
>TRBD1|TRBV4-3|TRBJ1-1|-
CASSQEAGGSTEAFF
TGCGCCAGCAGCCAAGAAGCAGGGGGGAGCACTGAAGCTTTCTTT
>TRBD2|TRBV5-1|TRBJ2-1|-
CASSTGLAGGPPYNEQFF
TGCGCCAGCAGCACGGGACTAGCGGGAGGCCCCCCCTACAATGAGCAGTTCTTC
>-|TRBV29-1|TRBJ2-2|-
CSVEGATANTGELFF
TGCAGCGTTGAAGGAGCGACCGCGAACACCGGGGAGCTGTTTTTT
>-|TRBV27|TRBJ1-4|-
CASIPVGAANEKLFF
TGTGCCAGCATTCCCGTGGGGGCGGCTAATGAAAAACTGTTTTTT
>-|TRBV27|TRBJ2-5|once
CASRRRRDTKETQYF
TGTGCCAGCAGACGCCGCCGGGACACCAAAGAGACCCAGTACTTC
>-|TRBV10-2|TRBJ2-7|-
CASTPFYEQYF
TGCGCCAGCACCCCTTTTTACGAGCAGTACTTC
>-|TRBV27|TRBJ2-7|-
CASSLSPGPHEQYF
TGTGCCAGCAGTTTATCCCCGGGTCCCCACGAGCAGTACTTC
>TRBD2|TRBV4-3|TRBJ2-3|once
CASSQDWSGSSDTQYF
TGCGCCAGCAGCCAAGATTGGAGCGGGAGCTCAGATACGCAGTATTTT
>-|TRBV19|TRBJ2-7|-
CASSPGLNYEQYF
TGTGCCAGTAGTCCAGGACTAAACTACGAGCAGTACTTC
>-|TRBV6-8|TRBJ1-1|-
CASSYNGEGAFF
TGTGCCAGCAGTTACAATGGGGAGGGGGCTTTCTTT